This T cell receptor (beta chain) stems from a study of shared T cell receptors in the human thymus. The V and J ends lost 2 bases and 2 bases respectively, with 19 bases between them. The CDR3 has 17 residues. CDR1 is MGHRA and CDR2 is YSYEKL in the germline V gene. TCRdb's table, derived via immunoSEQ multiplex PCR, lists solely in-frame clones and lacks some. The table records 650,000 to 950,000 clones, approximately 85% of them present only once. The same specimen was also included in a second study, on human thymus T cells. As that report states: Corrective surgery for congenital heart defects was being performed on the healthy Finnish infants who were the donors. In corrective heart surgery, resections were taken, and these provided the thymus tissue. There appeared to be biased usage of V and J genes in thymic and blood repertoires.

V and J are TRBV4-1 and TRBJ2-7; tentatively, D is TRBD1 (5 bases). Sequencing input: thymocytes. The TCR comes from a girl younger than two with a congenital heart defect. The DNA for the CDR3 is TGCGCCAGCAGCCAATTTTTCTACGACTGGGGCGCCTACGAGCAGTACTTC. Its translation is CASSQFFYDWGAYEQYF.